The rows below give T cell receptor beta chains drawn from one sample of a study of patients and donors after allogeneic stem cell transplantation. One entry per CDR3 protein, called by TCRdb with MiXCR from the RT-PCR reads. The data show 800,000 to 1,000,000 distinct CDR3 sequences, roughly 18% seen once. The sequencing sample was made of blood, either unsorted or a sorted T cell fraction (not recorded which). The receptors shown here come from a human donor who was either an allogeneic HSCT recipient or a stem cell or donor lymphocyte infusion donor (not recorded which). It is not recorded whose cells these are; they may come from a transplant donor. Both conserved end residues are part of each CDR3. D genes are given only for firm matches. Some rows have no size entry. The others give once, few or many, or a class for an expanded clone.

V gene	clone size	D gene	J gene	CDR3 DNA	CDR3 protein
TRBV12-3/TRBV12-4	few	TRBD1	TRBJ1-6	TGTGCCAGCAGCCCGGGACAGGGGGTATCACCCCTCCACTTT	CASSPGQGVSPLHF
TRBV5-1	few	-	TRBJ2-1	TGCGCCAGCAGCTCCTTTTCCTACAATGAGCAGTTCTTC	CASSSFSYNEQFF
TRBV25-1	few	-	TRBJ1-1	TGTGCCAGCAGTGAATCGGGAAGGGGGAATTGGAACACTGAAGCTTTCTTT	CASSESGRGNWNTEAFF
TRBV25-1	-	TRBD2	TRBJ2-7	TGTGCCAGCAGTGAGGCGAGCGGGGGGCCCCTCTCCTACGAGCAGTACTTC	CASSEASGGPLSYEQYF
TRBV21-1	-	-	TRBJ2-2	TGTGCCAGCAGCAAAGACTGCCCCACCGGGGAGCTGTTTTTT	CASSKDCPTGELFF
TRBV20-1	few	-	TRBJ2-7	TGCAGTGCTAGAGATCGACGAAGCGGTTCCTACGAGCAGTACTTC	CSARDRRSGSYEQYF
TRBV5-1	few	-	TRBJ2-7	TGCGCCAGCAGGCAACCCCCGGGCGAGCAGTACTTC	CASRQPPGEQYF
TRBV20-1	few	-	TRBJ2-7	TGCAGTGCTAGAGAGGCAGCGGTCCTTTACGAGCAGTACTTC	CSAREAAVLYEQYF
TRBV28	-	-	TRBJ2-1	TGTGCCAGCAGTTTGCGGGATGAGGAGCAGTTCTTC	CASSLRDEEQFF
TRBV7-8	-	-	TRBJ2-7	TGTGCCAGCAGCCATCGGGACTTCCAGTTGGGTGAGCAGTACTTC	CASSHRDFQLGEQYF
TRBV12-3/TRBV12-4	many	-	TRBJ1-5	TGTGCCAGCAGCCCCCTAGGTCCAGGAGGCAATCAGCCCCAGCATTTT	CASSPLGPGGNQPQHF